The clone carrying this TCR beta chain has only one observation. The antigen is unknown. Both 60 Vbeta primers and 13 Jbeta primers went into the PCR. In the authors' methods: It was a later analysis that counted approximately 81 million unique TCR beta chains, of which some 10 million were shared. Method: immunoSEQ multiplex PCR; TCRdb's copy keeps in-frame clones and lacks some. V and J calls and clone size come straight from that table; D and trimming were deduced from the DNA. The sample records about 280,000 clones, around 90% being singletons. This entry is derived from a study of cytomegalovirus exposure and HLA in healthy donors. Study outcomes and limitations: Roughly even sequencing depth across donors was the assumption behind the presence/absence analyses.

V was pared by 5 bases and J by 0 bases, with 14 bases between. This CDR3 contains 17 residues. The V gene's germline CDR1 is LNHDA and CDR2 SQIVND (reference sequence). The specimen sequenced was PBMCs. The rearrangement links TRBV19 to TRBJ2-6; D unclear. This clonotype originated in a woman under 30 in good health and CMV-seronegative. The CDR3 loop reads CASSPGLWNSGANVLTF. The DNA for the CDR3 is TGTGCCAGTAGTCCGGGTTTATGGAACTCTGGGGCCAACGTCCTGACTTTC.